Described below is a single T cell receptor (beta chain) sequence and its context. Generated by immunoSEQ multiplex PCR, the TCRdb table keeps only in-frame clones and is missing some. Seen here are around 330,000 clones, about 89% observed once, and the top ten hold roughly 8.9%. This entry belongs to a study of blood T cell repertoires in COVID-19. Overall study: PBMCs, B-cell-depleted T cells, or T cells were the source of the cDNA or gDNA that made up the material.

The sequence was collected from a woman aged 40-49 years who had recovered from COVID-19. Sequenced material: PBMCs or T cells enriched from blood (not recorded which).

The CDR3: CASSALGGNSPLHF. CDR3 DNA sequence: TGTGCCAGCAGCGCCCTGGGGGGGAATTCACCCCTCCACTTT. The chain is built from TRBV7-2 and TRBJ1-6; a possible D gene is TRBD1 (5 bases). Trimming stripped 5 bases from V and 7 bases from J, with 12 bases between. The CDR3 totals 14 residues. From germline, CDR1 is SGHTA and CDR2 FQGNSA.